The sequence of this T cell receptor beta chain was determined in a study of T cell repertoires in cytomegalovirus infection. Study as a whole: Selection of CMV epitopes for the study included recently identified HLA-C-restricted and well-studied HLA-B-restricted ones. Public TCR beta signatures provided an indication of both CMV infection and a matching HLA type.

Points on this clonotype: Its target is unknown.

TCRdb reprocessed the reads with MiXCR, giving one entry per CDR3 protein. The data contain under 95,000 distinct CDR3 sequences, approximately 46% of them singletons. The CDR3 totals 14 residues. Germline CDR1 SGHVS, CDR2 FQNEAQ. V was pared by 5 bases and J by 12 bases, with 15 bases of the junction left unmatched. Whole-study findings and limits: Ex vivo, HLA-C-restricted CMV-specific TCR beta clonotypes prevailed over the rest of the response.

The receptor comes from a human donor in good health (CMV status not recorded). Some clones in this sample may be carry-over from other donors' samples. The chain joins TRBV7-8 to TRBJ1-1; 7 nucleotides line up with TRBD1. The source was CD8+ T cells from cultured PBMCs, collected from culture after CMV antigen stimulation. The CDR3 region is CASSKGQGVEKSFF. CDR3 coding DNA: TGTGCCAGCAGCAAAGGGCAGGGGGTAGAAAAATCTTTCTTT.